A selection of T cell receptor beta chains follows, all from one sample in a study of beta chain features in type 1 diabetes. The assay was immunoSEQ multiplex PCR, and TCRdb's table has in-frame clones only and misses some. The table lists nearly 700,000 clones, 10% to 15% of them singletons. The sequenced material came from naive CD4+ T cells from blood. Receptors originate from a man aged 18 to 35 with type 1 diabetes. CDR3s include the opening cysteine and the closing phenylalanine or tryptophan. The D gene is left open where the match is weak. The size field is filled for only some rows; it gives once, few, many or a size class.

v_gene	abundance	d_gene	j_gene	CDR3nt	CDR3aa
TRBV5-1	NA	NA	TRBJ2-2	TGCGCCAGCAGCTTGGTCGTCAGTAACACCGGGGAGCTGTTTTTT	CASSLVVSNTGELFF
TRBV28	NA	NA	TRBJ1-6	TGTGCCAGCAGTTTCGGCGTCCAACCCCTCCACTTT	CASSFGVQPLHF
TRBV6-4	NA	TRBD2	TRBJ2-3	TGTGCCAGCAGTAATCTAGCGGGGGACCAGGATACGCAGTATTTT	CASSNLAGDQDTQYF
TRBV10-3	NA	TRBD1	TRBJ1-1	TGTGCCATCAGTGAACAGGGGGCCATGAACACTGAAGCTTTCTTT	CAISEQGAMNTEAFF
TRBV6-5	few	NA	TRBJ1-1	TGTGCCAGCAGTTACTCCTCCTCCCCGGTAGGCACTGAAGCTTTCTTT	CASSYSSSPVGTEAFF
TRBV20-1	NA	NA	TRBJ1-4	TGCAGTGCTAGTTTAGGGAAACTGTTTTTT	CSASLGKLFF
TRBV6-1	few	TRBD1	TRBJ2-5	TGTGCCAGCAGTTCCCAAGGGACAGTGCAAGAGACCCAGTACTTC	CASSSQGTVQETQYF
TRBV11-1	few	NA	TRBJ2-7	TGTGCCAGCAGCCGGACTCAATACGAGCAGTACTTC	CASSRTQYEQYF
TRBV9	many	NA	TRBJ2-3	TGTGCCAGCAGCGTAGGGCTGACCTCCACAGATACGCAGTATTTT	CASSVGLTSTDTQYF
TRBV4-1	NA	TRBD2	TRBJ2-7	TGCGCCAGCAGCCAACTAGCGGGCCAAAAGATTCACGAGCAGTACTTC	CASSQLAGQKIHEQYF
TRBV29-1	NA	NA	TRBJ1-3	TGCAGCGTTGCCCAAGGGGACACCATATATTTT	CSVAQGDTIYF
TRBV30	few	NA	TRBJ2-1	TGTGCCTGGAGTCCGGACACCTACAATGAGCAGTTCTTC	CAWSPDTYNEQFF
TRBV6-1	NA	NA	TRBJ2-7	TGTGCCAGCACGGGACCAAGCTCCTACGAGCAGTACTTC	CASTGPSSYEQYF
TRBV6-6	NA	TRBD2	TRBJ2-3	TGTGCCAGCAGTTACGTACTAGCGGGGGCAGATACGCAGTATTTT	CASSYVLAGADTQYF
TRBV30	few	TRBD2	TRBJ2-7	TGTGCCTGGACCCCGGGGGGGGGCTCCTACGAGCAGTACTTC	CAWTPGGGSYEQYF
TRBV2	NA	TRBD1	TRBJ2-1	TGTGCCAGCCGACAGGGGGTTACCAATGAGCAGTTCTTC	CASRQGVTNEQFF
TRBV20-1	NA	NA	TRBJ1-2	TGCTCAGGGGACCCCAACTATGGCTACACCTTC	CSGDPNYGYTF
TRBV30	few	NA	TRBJ1-5	TGTGCCTGGAGTACCGACTCGGCAGGGCGGCAGCCCCAGCATTTT	CAWSTDSAGRQPQHF
TRBV9	few	TRBD2	TRBJ2-3	TGTGCCAGCAGCGCCCCGGGACTAGCGGGGGGGAAATATACGCAGTATTTT	CASSAPGLAGGKYTQYF
TRBV18	few	TRBD1	TRBJ2-4	TGTGCCAGCTCACCAGGGACAGGGCGATACATTCAGTACTTC	CASSPGTGRYIQYF
TRBV10-3	few	TRBD1	TRBJ2-2	TGTGCCATCAGTGGACCGGGACAGGGGGCGGCCGGGGAGCTGTTTTTT	CAISGPGQGAAGELFF
TRBV7-8	NA	NA	TRBJ1-1	TGTGCCAGCAGCCCAGGGAGCCACACTGAAGCTTTCTTT	CASSPGSHTEAFF
TRBV15	NA	NA	TRBJ1-1	TGTGCCACCAGGTGGACGGTTAACACTGAAGCTTTCTTT	CATRWTVNTEAFF
TRBV2	NA	NA	TRBJ1-4	TGTGCCAGCAGGGGGGATGAAAAACTGTTTTTT	CASRGDEKLFF
TRBV29-1	few	TRBD1	TRBJ1-1	TGCAGCGGGGTACAGGGGAGCACTGAAGCTTTCTTT	CSGVQGSTEAFF
TRBV7-3	NA	NA	TRBJ1-1	TGTGCCAGCAGCGCGGAAGGAGCTTTCTTT	CASSAEGAFF
TRBV7-8	few	NA	TRBJ2-1	TGTGCCAGCAGCTTAGCGCGGGTAGGCAATGAGCAGTTCTTC	CASSLARVGNEQFF
TRBV18	NA	TRBD1	TRBJ1-2	TGTGCCAGCTCGCCGGGACAGGGAAATAACTATGGCTACACCTTC	CASSPGQGNNYGYTF